This T cell receptor (beta chain) is drawn from a study of T cell responses to AZD1222 COVID-19 vaccine. Looked up from germline, CDR1 is LNHDA and CDR2 is SQIVND (reference sequence). The CDR3 loop spans 15 amino acids. V lost 5 bases to trimming and J lost 2 bases; unmatched junction nucleotides: 7. As concerns this clone: What it binds is not known.

Clones were read by immunoSEQ multiplex PCR, and TCRdb kept only the in-frame ones, dropping some. This table has roughly 80,000 clones, approximately 90% appearing once. General observations from the study: AZD1222 recipients seropositive at baseline numbered only 5 to 7.

This chain connects TRBV19 to TRBJ1-2; the match to TRBD1 covers 8 bases. The clonotype comes from an adult who received the AZD1222 COVID-19 vaccine. The starting material was peripheral blood, obtained 28 days after the second AZD1222 dose. The CDR3 reads CASSFDRGPNYGYTF. DNA for the CDR3: TGTGCCAGTAGTTTTGACAGGGGCCCAAACTATGGCTACACCTTC.